These 21 T cell receptor beta chains were sequenced from one sample in a study of post-analysis software for immune sequencing data. The library was made from cDNA and included unique molecular identifiers. Via MiXCR, TCRdb re-called the PCR reads, giving one row per CDR3 protein. The sample lists around 150,000 distinct CDR3 sequences, roughly 40% occurring once. Sample: blood, taken after autologous hematopoietic stem cell transplantation. These receptors were obtained from a girl aged 10 to 17 with multiple sclerosis.

The chain recombines TRBV20-1 with TRBJ2-3, with 12 bases that match TRBD2. V shed 0 bases, J shed 4 bases, and the junction held 2 bases outside the gene matches. Germline V gene data show CDR1 as DFQATT and CDR2 as SNEGSKA (reference sequence). This CDR3 spans 15 amino acids. The CDR3 DNA sequence: TGCAGTGCTAGAGATCTAGCGGGAGGGGCAGATACGCAGTATTTT. Its protein product is CSARDLAGGADTQYF.

The gene calls are TRBV7-8 and TRBJ2-3; 7 bases are a match to TRBD2. This CDR3 region has 15 residues. Losses at the gene ends were 5 bases for V and 4 bases for J; bases not matched to a gene: 9. Germline V lookup: CDR1 SGHVS, CDR2 FQNEAQ. The CDR3 sequence is CASSATSHSADTQYF. The CDR3 nucleotides read TGTGCCAGCAGCGCGACTAGCCATTCTGCAGATACGCAGTATTTT.

The sample holds many counts of this clonotype. The V call is TRBV6-2 or TRBV6-3, the J call TRBJ2-3, with no clear D. There are 12 residues in the CDR3. CDR1 and CDR2 from the germline V gene are MNHEY and SVGEGT. With 0 bases removed from V and 10 bases from J, the gap between germline ends came to 8 bases. The chain's CDR3 is CASSYSRGSQYF. DNA for the CDR3: TGTGCCAGCAGTTACTCCCGTGGCTCGCAGTATTTT.

The CDR3 reads CSARGGRTGGGYTF. CDR3 DNA: TGCAGTGCTAGAGGGGGGCGGACAGGGGGTGGCTACACCTTC. This chain connects TRBV20-1 to TRBJ1-2, with 10 bases that match TRBD1. The CDR3 loop spans 14 amino acids. CDR1 is DFQATT and CDR2 is SNEGSKA in the germline V gene (reference sequence). V gave up 1 base and J gave up 7 bases; unmatched junction bases: 6.

The chain links TRBV6-1 to TRBJ2-3; D gene unclear. The CDR3 consists of 14 residues. CDR1 is MNHNS and CDR2 is SASEGT in the germline V gene. Trimming took off 1 base at V and 0 bases at J, with 5 bases between the two ends. CDR3 DNA: TGTGCCAGCAGTGAAGGGGATAGCACAGATACGCAGTATTTT. Its translation: CASSEGDSTDTQYF.

The gene calls are TRBV29-1 and TRBJ1-2; unclear D gene. The germline V gene has CDR1 SQVTM and CDR2 ANQGSEA. The CDR3 runs 12 residues. V lost 4 bases and J 7 bases, leaving 13 bases between the germline ends. The CDR3 DNA follows: TGCAGCGTTGGGGAAGGGAGGCCTGGCTACACCTTC. It codes for CSVGEGRPGYTF. Using reference TRBV29-1 and TRBJ1-2 for the parts outside the CDR3, the full variable domain is SAVISQKPSRDICQRGTSLTIQCQVDSQVTMMFWYRQQPGQSLTLIATANQGSEATYESGFVIDKFPISRPNLTFSTLTVSNMSPEDSSIYLCSVGEGRPGYTFGSGTRLTVV.

The gene calls are TRBV7-3 and TRBJ2-7; D not resolved. Trimming removed 1 base from V and 5 bases from J, with 9 bases in between. The CDR3 has 13 residues. The V gene's germline CDR1 is SGHTA and CDR2 FQGTGA. CDR3 residues: CASSLRYQDEQYF. The CDR3 bases are TGTGCCAGCAGCTTAAGATATCAGGACGAGCAGTACTTC.

This clonotype was observed a handful of times. The chain carries TRBV20-1 and TRBJ2-1; TRBD2 aligns across 7 bases. The CDR3 runs 14 residues. In germline, CDR1 is DFQATT, CDR2 SNEGSKA (reference sequence). J lost 1 base, V lost 3 bases, and 3 bases had no gene match. In DNA form, the CDR3 reads TGCAGTGCTAGCGGGAGGTGGTCCTACAATGAGCAGTTCTTC. This codes for CSASGRWSYNEQFF.

CDR3 nucleotides: TGTGCTAGTGGTTTGGTACCGGGACAGGGTAGGGGAGATACGCAGTATTTT. Translated: CASGLVPGQGRGDTQYF. This sequence joins TRBV12-5 and TRBJ2-3; TRBD1 aligns across 9 bases. The ends lost 0 bases at V and 5 bases at J; junction bases unmatched: 9. This CDR3 is 17 amino acids long. CDR1 is LGHNT, CDR2 FRNRAP, per germline. Looking up the rest from reference TRBV12-5 and TRBJ2-3 gives the full variable domain: DARVTQTPRHKVTEMGQEVTMRCQPILGHNTVFWYRQTMMQGLELLAYFRNRAPLDDSGMPKDRFSAEMPDATLATLKIQPSEPRDSAVYFCASGLVPGQGRGDTQYFGPGTRLTVL.

In the case of this clonotype: Given a much more abundant clone one base away, this may be a read error. The rearrangement joins TRBV29-1 to TRBJ2-3; 9 bases are shared with TRBD2. CDR1 SQVTM and CDR2 ANQGSEA come from the germline V gene. This CDR3 is built from 15 residues. The CDR3 bases are TGCAGCATTGAACCTCGGACTAGCGGCACAGATACGCAGTATTTT. It yields the protein CSIEPRTSGTDTQYF.

The chain joins TRBV5-8 to TRBJ2-7, with 10 bases aligning to TRBD1. CDR1 SGHTS and CDR2 YDEGEE come from the germline V gene. CDR3 length: 14 residues. With 2 bases clipped from V and 3 bases from J, the junction kept 2 bases outside the gene matches. The CDR3 spells CASSLDRGHYEQYF. The CDR3 DNA reads as TGTGCCAGCAGCTTAGACAGGGGGCACTACGAGCAGTACTTC. The variable domain in full, completed from reference TRBV5-8 and TRBJ2-7, reads EAGVTQSPTHLIKTRGQQATLRCSPISGHTSVYWYQQALGLGLQFLLWYDEGEERNRGNFPPRFSGRQFPNYSSELNVNALELEDSALYLCASSLDRGHYEQYFGPGTRLTVT.

This rearrangement joins TRBV10-3 to TRBJ2-4; possible D gene TRBD1, 6 bases. CDR1 is ENHRY, CDR2 SYGVKD, per germline. V was pared by 6 bases and J by 4 bases, with 10 bases between. This CDR3 is built from 13 residues. CDR3 DNA sequence: TGTGCCATCAGGGACAGTGCGAAAAACATTCAGTACTTC. Its translation is CAIRDSAKNIQYF.

The chain recombines TRBV7-3 with TRBJ2-5, with D possibly matching TRBD1 (6 bases). The J call is in doubt because the DNA end fits TRBJ2-7 better. The CDR3 length is 16 residues. CDR1 SGHTA and CDR2 FQGTGA come from the germline V gene. The CDR3 sequence is CASSLNPATGPYEQYF. The CDR3 nucleotides read TGTGCCAGCAGCTTAAACCCGGCGACAGGCCCCTACGAGCAGTACTTC.

The rearrangement links TRBV5-1 to TRBJ2-3; 9 nucleotides match TRBD2. The CDR3 sequence is 18 residues long. The junction had 14 bases not matched to a gene; V was cut back by 4 bases and J by 2 bases. CDR1 is SGHRS and CDR2 is YFSETQ in the germline V gene. DNA for the CDR3: TGCGCCAGCAGCACGGGACTAGCTTCCATAGACCCCACAGATACGCAGTATTTT. Residues: CASSTGLASIDPTDTQYF.

This clonotype was detected a few times. The CDR3 nucleotides are TGCAGTGCTCCCGCTAGGCTAGACGAGCAGTTCTTC. Protein sequence: CSAPARLDEQFF. The J gene is TRBJ2-1, the V gene TRBV20-1; D not certain. The V and J ends lost 5 bases and 10 bases respectively, with 15 bases between them. This CDR3 is 12 amino acids long. Germline CDR1 reads DFQATT; CDR2 reads SNEGSKA (reference sequence).

The V gene is TRBV20-1, the J gene TRBJ1-5; possibly TRBD1 for D (6 bases). Trimming took 5 bases from V and 10 from J, leaving 21 bases between them. The CDR3 runs 14 residues. In germline, CDR1 is DFQATT, CDR2 SNEGSKA (reference sequence). Here the CDR3 DNA reads TGCAGTGCTCTTTATGACAGGTTGGATCGACCCCAGCATTTT. It specifies CSALYDRLDRPQHF.

This clonotype has just a few counts. The rearrangement links TRBV5-1 to TRBJ2-4, with D unclear. V dropped 4 bases and J dropped 8 bases, with 7 bases sitting between them. The CDR3 runs to 11 residues. CDR1 and CDR2 (germline): SGHRS, YFSETQ. The chain's CDR3 is CASSGGDIQYF. The CDR3 nucleotides are TGCGCCAGCAGCGGTGGGGACATTCAGTACTTC.

With respect to this clonotype: The CDR3 end shows no conserved phenylalanine or tryptophan, and so a read error is likely. No DNA is shown, since the ends of the CDR3 on it are uncertain; the CDR3 is the one TCRdb lists. The CDR3 here is CASSQKKLIAGVGYDERFS. This chain links TRBV7-9 with TRBJ2-1; the table names TRBD2, a call not compared with the DNA. Per the germline V gene, CDR1 is SEHNR and CDR2 is FQNEAQ (reference sequence). The CDR3 length equals 19 residues, ends included.

The chain is built from TRBV20-1 and TRBJ2-4, with 14 bases that match TRBD2. Near its end, the DNA agrees better with TRBJ2-7, so the J call may be wrong. The germline CDR1 and CDR2 sequences are DFQATT and SNEGSKA (reference sequence). This CDR3 has 12 amino acids. The CDR3 reads CSAGTSGSEQYF. The CDR3 DNA reads as TGCAGTGCCGGGACTAGCGGGAGCGAGCAGTACTTC.

The genes are TRBV27 and TRBJ2-7, with D perhaps matching TRBD2 (6 bases). Germline lookup yields CDR1 MNHEY and CDR2 SMNVEV (reference sequence). Trimming left V 7 bases short and J 2 bases short, with 18 bases between. The CDR3 has 15 amino acids. Here the CDR3 DNA reads TGTGCCAGCACCCGAAAGGGGACTGCAGCCTACGAGCAGTACTTC. It translates to CASTRKGTAAYEQYF.

This clonotype was counted at least ten times. The junction departs from germline at one end; a sequencing error may be responsible. The genes are TRBV5-1 and TRBJ2-7, with TRBD1 identical over 8 bases. The germline CDR1 and CDR2 sequences are SGHRS and YFSETQ. The CDR3 length is 15 residues. Here the CDR3 DNA reads TGCGCCAGCAGATTGGAGGGACAGGCGGGGTACGAGCAGTACTTC. Amino acid sequence: CASRLEGQAGYEQYF.